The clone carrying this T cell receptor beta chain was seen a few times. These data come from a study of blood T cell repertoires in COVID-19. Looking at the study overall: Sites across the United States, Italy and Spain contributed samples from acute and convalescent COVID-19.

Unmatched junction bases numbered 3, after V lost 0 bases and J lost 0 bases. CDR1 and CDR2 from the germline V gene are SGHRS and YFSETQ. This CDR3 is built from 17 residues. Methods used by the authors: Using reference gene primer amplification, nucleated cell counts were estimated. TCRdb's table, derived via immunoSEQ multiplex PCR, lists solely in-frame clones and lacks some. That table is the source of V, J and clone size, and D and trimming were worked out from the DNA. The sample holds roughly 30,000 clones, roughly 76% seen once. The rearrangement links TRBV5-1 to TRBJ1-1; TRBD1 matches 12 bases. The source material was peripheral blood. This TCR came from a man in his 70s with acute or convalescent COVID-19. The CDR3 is CASSLVGQGALNTEAFF. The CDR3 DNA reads TGCGCCAGCAGCTTGGTGGGACAGGGGGCGCTGAACACTGAAGCTTTCTTT.